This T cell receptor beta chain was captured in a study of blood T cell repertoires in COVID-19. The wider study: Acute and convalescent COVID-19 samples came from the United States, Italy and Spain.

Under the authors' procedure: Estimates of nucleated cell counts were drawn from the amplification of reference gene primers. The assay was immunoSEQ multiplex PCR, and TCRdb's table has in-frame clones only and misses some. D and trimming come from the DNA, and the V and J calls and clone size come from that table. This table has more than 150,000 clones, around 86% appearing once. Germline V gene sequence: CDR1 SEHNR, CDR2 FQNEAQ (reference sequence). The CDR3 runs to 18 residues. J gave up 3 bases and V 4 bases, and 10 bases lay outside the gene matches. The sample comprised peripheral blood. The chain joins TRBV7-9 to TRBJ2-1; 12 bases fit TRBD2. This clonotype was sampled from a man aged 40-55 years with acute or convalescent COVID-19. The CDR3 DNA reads TGTGCCAGCAGCTCATACACCGGGACTAGCGGGTACTACAATGAGCAGTTCTTC. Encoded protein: CASSSYTGTSGYYNEQFF.